Only one count was recorded for the clone carrying this TCR beta chain. The antigen is undetermined. The sample is drawn from a study of vaccination and CD4 T cells after COVID-19. Overall study context: Median time from second vaccine dose to sampling was roughly 76 days (14 to 241).

Stated treatment: approximately nine-day PBMC culture with coronavirus spike peptide pools or control peptides (ViraFEST assay). The study, taken as a whole, reports: Spike mono-reactivity was the property of 304 of 307 vaccine-specific clones in convalescent patients.

Cultured CD4+ T cell DNA underwent sequencing with the Oncomine TCR Beta short-read assay. TCRdb fed the PCR reads into MiXCR, producing one record per CDR3 protein. The sample holds roughly 8,400 distinct CDR3 sequences, around two thirds seen once. V dropped 4 bases and J dropped 3; count of bases not matched to a gene: 6. CDR1 and CDR2 from the germline V gene are MNHNS and SASEGT. This CDR3 spans 15 amino acids. The chain couples TRBV6-1 to TRBJ2-4, with TRBD1 identical over 7 bases. The TCR was taken from a human donor who had recovered from COVID-19. The sample taken for sequencing was CD4+ T cells from blood, cultured in vitro. The CDR3 is CASSARTGRKNIQYF. Here the CDR3 DNA reads TGTGCCAGCAGTGCGCGGACAGGTCGCAAAAACATTCAGTACTTC.